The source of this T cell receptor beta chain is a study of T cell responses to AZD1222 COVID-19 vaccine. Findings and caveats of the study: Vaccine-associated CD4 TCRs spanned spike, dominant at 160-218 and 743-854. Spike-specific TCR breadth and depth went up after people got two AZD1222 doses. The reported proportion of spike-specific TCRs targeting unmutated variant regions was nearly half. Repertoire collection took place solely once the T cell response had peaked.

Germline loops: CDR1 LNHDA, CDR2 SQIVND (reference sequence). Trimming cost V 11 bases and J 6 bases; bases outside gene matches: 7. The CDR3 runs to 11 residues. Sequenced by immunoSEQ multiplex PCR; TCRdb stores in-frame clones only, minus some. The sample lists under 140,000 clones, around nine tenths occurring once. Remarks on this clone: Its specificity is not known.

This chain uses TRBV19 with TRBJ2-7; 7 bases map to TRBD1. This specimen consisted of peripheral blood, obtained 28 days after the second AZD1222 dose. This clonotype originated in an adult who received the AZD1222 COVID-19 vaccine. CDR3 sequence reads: CAVRQGGEQYF. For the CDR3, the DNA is TGTGCCGTACGACAGGGTGGCGAGCAGTACTTC.